The T cell receptor (beta chain) under discussion was sequenced for a study of control samples from healthy donors and cancer patients. This clone was observed a handful of times. Libraries were prepared by immunoSEQ multiplex PCR; TCRdb keeps only in-frame clonotypes and omits some of them. The table includes more than 110,000 clones, over 85% detected once. Germline assignment: CDR1 MNHEY and CDR2 SMNVEV (reference sequence). CDR3 size: 17 residues. J gave up 4 bases and V 7 bases, and 18 bases lay outside the gene matches. The chain links TRBV27 to TRBJ2-7; 8 bases fit TRBD2. This TCR was recovered from a man younger than 45 in good health. Sequences were obtained from blood. CDR3 protein: CASKTRLAGGNNYEQYF. In nucleotides, the CDR3 is TGTGCCAGCAAAACTCGGCTAGCGGGTGGGAACAATTACGAGCAGTACTTC.